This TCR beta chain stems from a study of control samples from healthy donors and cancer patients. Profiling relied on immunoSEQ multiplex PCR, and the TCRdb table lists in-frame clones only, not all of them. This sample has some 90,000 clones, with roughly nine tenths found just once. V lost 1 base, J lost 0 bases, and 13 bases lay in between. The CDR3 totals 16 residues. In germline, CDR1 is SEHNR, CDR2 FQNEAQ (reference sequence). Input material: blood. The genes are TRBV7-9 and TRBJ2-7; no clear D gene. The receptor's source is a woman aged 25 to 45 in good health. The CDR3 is CASSLEQLTSSYEQYF. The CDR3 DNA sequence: TGTGCCAGCAGCTTAGAGCAGTTAACGAGCTCCTACGAGCAGTACTTC. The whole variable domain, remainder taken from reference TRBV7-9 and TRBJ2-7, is DTGVSQNPRHKITKRGQNVTFRCDPISEHNRLYWYRQTLGQGPEFLTYFQNEAQLEKSRLLSDRFSAERPKGSFSTLEIQRTEQGDSAMYLCASSLEQLTSSYEQYFGPGTRLTVT.